The 18 T cell receptor beta chains reported below all come from one sample, sequenced in a study of blood T cell repertoires in COVID-19. Method: immunoSEQ multiplex PCR; TCRdb's copy keeps in-frame clones and lacks some. The table records 100,000 or so clones, about three quarters of them present only once. Sequenced material: peripheral blood. Every receptor here comes from a woman aged 70 to 79 with acute or convalescent COVID-19.

This chain uses TRBV7-5 with TRBJ2-7; TRBD1 is taken as the D call from the table, unchecked against the DNA. TRBV7-5 is recorded as a pseudogene. This CDR3 comprises 14 residues. The CDR3 DNA sequence: TGTGCCAGAAGCTTATGGGACAGTCACTACGAGCAGTACTTC. Its translation is CARSLWDSHYEQYF.

The chain has TRBV7-8 and TRBJ2-4; D is unresolved. CDR3 size: 12 residues. From germline, CDR1 is SGHVS and CDR2 FQNEAQ. Trimming took 5 bases from V and 7 from J, leaving 9 bases between them. CDR3 in amino acids: CASSPPSNIQYF. CDR3 coding DNA: TGTGCCAGCAGCCCCCCCTCTAACATTCAGTACTTC.

The V call is TRBV30, the J call TRBJ2-3; maybe TRBD2 (7 bases). This CDR3 has 16 residues. Germline CDR1 and CDR2: GTSNPN and SVGIG (reference sequence). Deletions cut 0 bases from V and 2 bases from J, with 15 bases between. CDR3 DNA sequence: TGTGCCTGGAGTGTTGGTGGGGGGGCCCCCACAGATACGCAGTATTTT. As protein: CAWSVGGGAPTDTQYF.

The chain joins TRBV7-6 to TRBJ2-5; D is perhaps TRBD2 (6 bases). V gave up 0 bases and J gave up 5 bases, with 13 bases separating them. The CDR3 sequence is 15 residues long. Germline V lookup: CDR1 SGHVS, CDR2 FNYEAQ. The CDR3 protein is CASSLATAGWETQYF. CDR3 DNA: TGTGCCAGCAGCTTAGCCACAGCGGGTTGGGAGACCCAGTACTTC.

As DNA, the CDR3 is TGTGCCACCTCAGGGACGGGGGGGGGCACAGATACGCAGTATTTT. Translating gives CATSGTGGGTDTQYF. This chain joins TRBV28 and TRBJ2-3; 8 positions agree with TRBD2. The germline V gene encodes CDR1 MDHEN and CDR2 SYDVKM. The CDR3 sequence is 15 residues long. V was pared by 10 bases and J by 1 base, with 10 bases of the junction left unmatched.

The chain uses TRBV30 and TRBJ1-3; D is ambiguous. The CDR3 consists of 15 residues. Germline CDR1 reads GTSNPN; CDR2 reads SVGIG (reference sequence). V dropped 4 bases and J dropped 0 bases, with 13 bases sitting between them. In nucleotides, the CDR3 is TGTGCCTGGACCCGAGACTGGAGCTCTGGAAACACCATATATTTT. Protein sequence: CAWTRDWSSGNTIYF.

V and J are TRBV30 and TRBJ2-3; a possible D gene is TRBD1 (5 bases). The CDR3 runs 12 residues. Trimming shortened V by 7 bases and J by 4 bases, and 12 bases separated the two germline ends. Germline CDR1 GTSNPN, CDR2 SVGIG (reference sequence). CDR3 loop: CAYEWGADTQYF. DNA for the CDR3: TGTGCCTACGAGTGGGGCGCAGATACGCAGTATTTT.

In this sample, this clone turned up a few times. The chain has TRBV6-5 and TRBJ2-7, with TRBD1 as a possible D gene (6 bases). The CDR3 is 15 residues long. Germline CDR1 reads MNHEY; CDR2 reads SVGAGI. Trimming removed 2 bases from V and 1 base from J, with 12 bases in between. CDR3 sequence: CASSYGGLGSYEQYF. The DNA of the CDR3 is TGTGCCAGCAGTTACGGGGGCCTCGGTTCCTACGAGCAGTACTTC.

This clone has only one observation. J is TRBJ2-7 and V is TRBV20-1; no definite D call. V shed 3 bases and J shed 0 bases, with 9 bases lying between them. The germline V gene encodes CDR1 DFQATT and CDR2 SNEGSKA (reference sequence). The CDR3 covers 13 residues. The CDR3 loop is CSASYGVSYEQYF. The CDR3 bases are TGCAGTGCTAGTTACGGAGTCTCCTACGAGCAGTACTTC.

The chain couples TRBV6-2 or TRBV6-3 to TRBJ1-1; D gene uncertain. There are 13 residues in the CDR3. V lost 4 bases and J lost 3, with 9 bases in between. Germline CDR1 and CDR2: MNHEY and SVGEGT. CDR3 DNA: TGTGCCAGCAGTTCTCCCCGGGACACTGAAGCTTTCTTT. This encodes CASSSPRDTEAFF.

The chain combines TRBV30 with TRBJ2-5, with D possibly TRBD2 on 6 matching bases. The germline V gene encodes CDR1 GTSNPN and CDR2 SVGIG (reference sequence). V dropped 7 bases and J dropped 5 bases, with 17 bases sitting between them. The CDR3 loop spans 13 amino acids. CDR3 amino acids: CAFSGEVQETQYF. CDR3 nucleotides: TGTGCCTTCTCCGGGGAGGTCCAGGAGACCCAGTACTTC.

This chain uses TRBV20-1 with TRBJ1-6; D ambiguous. The ends were cut back, 3 bases at V and 8 bases at J, with 20 bases in the middle. Germline CDR1 and CDR2: DFQATT and SNEGSKA (reference sequence). The length of the CDR3 is 16 residues. CDR3 coding DNA: TGCAGTGCTAGTAATAGGAGGGCGGGAGATTATTCACCCCTCCACTTT. This gives the protein CSASNRRAGDYSPLHF.

CDR3 in DNA: TGTGCCAGCAGCTTATGGTCGACTAGCGGGGGCACAGATACGCAGTATTTT. Its protein product is CASSLWSTSGGTDTQYF. This chain joins TRBV7-2 and TRBJ2-3; 11 positions match TRBD2. Looked up from germline, CDR1 is SGHTA and CDR2 is FQGNSA. The ends lost 2 bases at V and 1 base at J; junction bases unmatched: 5. This CDR3 is built from 17 residues. Variable domain in full (rest from reference TRBV7-2 and TRBJ2-3): GAGVSQSPSNKVTEKGKDVELRCDPISGHTALYWYRQSLGQGLEFLIYFQGNSAPDKSGLPSDRFSAERTGGSVSTLTIQRTQQEDSAVYLCASSLWSTSGGTDTQYFGPGTRLTVL.

The chain combines TRBV7-2 with TRBJ1-5; D not certain. V lost 3 bases, J lost 3 bases, and 12 bases lay in between. CDR1 SGHTA and CDR2 FQGNSA come from the germline V gene. This CDR3 contains 15 residues. The CDR3 loop reads CASSLAVAINQPQHF. The CDR3 DNA reads TGTGCCAGCAGCTTGGCCGTCGCCATCAATCAGCCCCAGCATTTT.

The CDR3 DNA reads as TGTGCCAGCAGTTTAGTAGGGGTTAGGAGCACTGAAGCTTTCTTT. This sequence encodes CASSLVGVRSTEAFF. This sequence joins TRBV28 and TRBJ1-1; TRBD1 might be the D (5 bases). Looked up from germline, CDR1 is MDHEN and CDR2 is SYDVKM. Trimming shortened V by 2 bases and J by 4 bases, and 14 bases separated the two germline ends. There are 15 residues in the CDR3.

This chain uses TRBV21-1 with TRBJ2-7; the tabulated D call, TRBD2, remains unverified against the DNA. TRBV21-1 is given as a pseudogene. This CDR3 has 10 residues. The CDR3 region has the DNA TGTGCCACCCTAGACCCCGAGCAGTACTTC. Amino acids: CATLDPEQYF.

This rearrangement joins TRBV5-6 to TRBJ1-2; 7 bases are shared with TRBD1. This CDR3 contains 14 residues. Per the germline V gene, CDR1 is SGHDT and CDR2 is YYEEEE. V gave up 6 bases and J gave up 7 bases; unmatched junction bases: 12. The CDR3: CASTWARGVTGYTF. The CDR3 DNA reads as TGTGCCAGCACCTGGGCCAGGGGGGTCACTGGCTACACCTTC.

This chain uses TRBV9 with TRBJ1-6; no clear D gene. Germline V lookup: CDR1 SGDLS, CDR2 YYNGEE. Trimming took off 2 bases at V and 3 bases at J, with 9 bases between the two ends. This CDR3 spans 15 amino acids. The CDR3 loop reads CASSVRAFYNSPLHF. In DNA form, the CDR3 reads TGTGCCAGCAGCGTGAGAGCCTTCTATAATTCACCCCTCCACTTT.